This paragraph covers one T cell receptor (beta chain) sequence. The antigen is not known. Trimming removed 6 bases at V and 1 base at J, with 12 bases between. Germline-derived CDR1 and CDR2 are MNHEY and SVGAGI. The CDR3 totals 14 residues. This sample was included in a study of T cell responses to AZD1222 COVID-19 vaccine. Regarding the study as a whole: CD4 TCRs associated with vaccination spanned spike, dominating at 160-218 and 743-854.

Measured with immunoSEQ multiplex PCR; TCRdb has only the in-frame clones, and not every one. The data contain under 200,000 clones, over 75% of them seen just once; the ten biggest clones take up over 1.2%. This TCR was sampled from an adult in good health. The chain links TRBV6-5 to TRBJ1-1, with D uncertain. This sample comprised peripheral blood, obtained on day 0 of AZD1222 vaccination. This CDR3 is CASRTTGGNTEAFF. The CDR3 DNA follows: TGTGCCAGCAGGACGACGGGTGGGAACACTGAAGCTTTCTTT.